These T cell receptor beta chains were read from a single sample in a study of beta chain features in type 1 diabetes. Some clones are missing from TCRdb's copy, which holds only in-frame ones; the method was immunoSEQ multiplex PCR. The table lists under 350,000 clones, roughly a quarter of them singletons. The sequenced sample was naive CD4+ T cells from blood. The receptors were gathered from a woman aged 25 to 45 with type 1 diabetes. The conserved cysteine and the conserved F or W are not part of the CDR3 here. Fields, in order: J gene, clone size, V gene, CDR3 protein. Clone size is given for some rows only: seen once, a few or many times, or a class if the clone is expanded.

TRBJ1-5,few,TRBV23-1,ASTFGGNQPQH
TRBJ2-1,few,TRBV9,ASSVTSGRFNEQF
TRBJ2-1,NA,TRBV7-7,TPAGTRECGEQF
TRBJ1-5,few,TRBV30,AWSVRSNSNQPQH
TRBJ2-5,NA,TRBV5-1,ASSLTPAGGGETQY
TRBJ1-2,NA,TRBV28,ASSFPLPNYGYT
TRBJ2-1,NA,TRBV30,AWSRSGSWREQF
TRBJ1-2,NA,TRBV9,ASSVDRGPAYT
TRBJ2-5,NA,TRBV7-2,ASSLGEGGGEETQY
TRBJ1-1,few,TRBV5-1,ASSLWDRGTDTEAF
TRBJ1-2,NA,TRBV19,ASTPGTVLYGYT
TRBJ1-3,NA,TRBV19,ASTLTGTGNTIY
TRBJ2-1,few,TRBV7-9,ASSLVSSDEQF
TRBJ1-4,few,TRBV29-1,SVGVGGPNEKLF
TRBJ2-7,NA,TRBV6-6,ASMLTSGRSYEQY
TRBJ1-4,NA,TRBV2,ASSENRRGEELF
TRBJ1-5,NA,TRBV18,ASSPLIDQPQH
TRBJ1-1,few,TRBV7-3,ASSDLDRGINTEAF
TRBJ2-1,NA,TRBV30,AWSVGEREFLF
TRBJ2-5,NA,TRBV28,ASSSSSLAGSETQY
TRBJ1-2,NA,TRBV5-1,ASSLQGGYGYT
TRBJ2-5,NA,TRBV7-2,ASSFPVGGAETQY
TRBJ1-2,few,TRBV4-1,ASSPLGILWTGTYGYT
TRBJ1-1,NA,TRBV7-6,ASSLGSGDGPV
TRBJ2-1,few,TRBV7-9,ASSLDAVGAGNEQF
TRBJ2-5,NA,TRBV5-1,ASSLRHKQETQY
TRBJ1-4,few,TRBV4-2,ASSQDRTGEKLF
TRBJ2-5,NA,TRBV9,ASSGIGLQETQY
TRBJ2-3,few,TRBV9,ASSISGSTDTQY
TRBJ2-3,NA,TRBV29-1,SVRGDYRSFTDTQY
TRBJ2-3,NA,TRBV18,ASSPFASGSADTQY
TRBJ2-3,NA,TRBV7-9,ASRRGSDYADTQY
TRBJ1-4,NA,TRBV7-9,ASSQTGYNEKLF
TRBJ2-7,NA,TRBV13,ASSFIQREYEQY
TRBJ1-1,NA,TRBV29-1,SAEGRVHTEAF
TRBJ2-1,few,TRBV5-6,ASSILVPPYNEQF
TRBJ1-5,few,TRBV30,AWSVLAGGQPQH
TRBJ2-7,NA,TRBV15,ATSVGGVGEQY
TRBJ2-5,NA,TRBV2,ASSPGLRQETQY
TRBJ2-7,NA,TRBV28,ASSSFKSGSYEQY
TRBJ1-1,NA,TRBV11-1,ASSFAQSNTEAF
TRBJ2-1,few,TRBV29-1,SVEGLAYEQF